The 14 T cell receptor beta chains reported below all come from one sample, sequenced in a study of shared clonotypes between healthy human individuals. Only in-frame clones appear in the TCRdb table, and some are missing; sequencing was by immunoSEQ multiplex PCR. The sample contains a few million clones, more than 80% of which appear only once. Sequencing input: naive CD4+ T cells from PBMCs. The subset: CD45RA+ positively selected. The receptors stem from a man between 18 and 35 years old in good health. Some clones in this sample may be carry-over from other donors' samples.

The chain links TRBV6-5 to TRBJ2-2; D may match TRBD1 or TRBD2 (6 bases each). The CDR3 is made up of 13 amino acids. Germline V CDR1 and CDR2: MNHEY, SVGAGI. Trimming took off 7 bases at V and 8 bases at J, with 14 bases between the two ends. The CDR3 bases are TGTGCCAGCAACGAGGGGGGAGTGGGGGAGCTGTTTTTT. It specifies CASNEGGVGELFF.

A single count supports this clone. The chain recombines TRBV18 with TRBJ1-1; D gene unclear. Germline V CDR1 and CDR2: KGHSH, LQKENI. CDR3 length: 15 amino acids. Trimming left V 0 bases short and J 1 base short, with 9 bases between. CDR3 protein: CASSPPLPENTEAFF. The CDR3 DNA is TGTGCCAGCTCACCACCGCTGCCGGAGAACACTGAAGCTTTCTTT.

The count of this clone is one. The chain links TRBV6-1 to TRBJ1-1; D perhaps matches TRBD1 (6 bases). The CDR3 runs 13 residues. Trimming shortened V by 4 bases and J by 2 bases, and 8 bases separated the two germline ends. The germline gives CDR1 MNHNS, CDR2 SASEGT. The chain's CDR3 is CASSAGANTEAFF. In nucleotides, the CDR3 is TGTGCCAGCAGTGCAGGGGCCAACACTGAAGCTTTCTTT.

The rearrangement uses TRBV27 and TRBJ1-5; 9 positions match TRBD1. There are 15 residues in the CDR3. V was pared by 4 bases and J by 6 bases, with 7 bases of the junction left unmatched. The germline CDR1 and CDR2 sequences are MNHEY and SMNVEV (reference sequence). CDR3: CASSSGTGLSQPQHF. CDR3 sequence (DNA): TGTGCCAGCAGTTCCGGGACAGGGTTATCTCAGCCCCAGCATTTT.

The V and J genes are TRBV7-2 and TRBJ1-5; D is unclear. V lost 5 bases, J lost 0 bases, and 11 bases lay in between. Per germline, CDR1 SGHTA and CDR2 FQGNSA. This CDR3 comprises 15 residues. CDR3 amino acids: CASSPVGNSNQPQHF. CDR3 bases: TGTGCCAGCAGCCCGGTGGGGAATAGCAATCAGCCCCAGCATTTT.

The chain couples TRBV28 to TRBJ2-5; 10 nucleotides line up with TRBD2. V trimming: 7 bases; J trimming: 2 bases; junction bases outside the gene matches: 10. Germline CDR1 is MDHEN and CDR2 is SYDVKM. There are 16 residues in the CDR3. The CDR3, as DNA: TGTGCCAGCAACTCGAAGGGACTAGCGCCACAAGAGACCCAGTACTTC. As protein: CASNSKGLAPQETQYF.

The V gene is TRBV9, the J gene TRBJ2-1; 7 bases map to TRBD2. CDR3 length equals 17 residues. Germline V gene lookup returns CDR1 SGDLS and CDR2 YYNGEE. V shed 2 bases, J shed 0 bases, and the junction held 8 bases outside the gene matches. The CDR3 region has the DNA TGTGCCAGCAGCGTGGCTAGCGGAATTAGCTCCTACAATGAGCAGTTCTTC. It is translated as CASSVASGISSYNEQFF.

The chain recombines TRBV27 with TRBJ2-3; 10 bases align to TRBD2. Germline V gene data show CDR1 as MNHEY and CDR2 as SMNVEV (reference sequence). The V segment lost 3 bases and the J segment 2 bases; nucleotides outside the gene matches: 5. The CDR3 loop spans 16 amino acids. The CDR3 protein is CASSLRGLADTDTQYF. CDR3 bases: TGTGCCAGCAGTTTGCGCGGACTAGCGGACACAGATACGCAGTATTTT.

CDR3: CASSLQLGYEQYF. CDR3 DNA: TGTGCCAGCAGCTTACAGTTGGGGTACGAGCAGTACTTC. The chain has TRBV11-1 and TRBJ2-7; D uncertain. Germline V CDR1 and CDR2: SGHAT, FQDESV (reference sequence). V was shortened by 2 bases and J by 4 bases, with 9 bases between the two germline ends. There are 13 residues in the CDR3.

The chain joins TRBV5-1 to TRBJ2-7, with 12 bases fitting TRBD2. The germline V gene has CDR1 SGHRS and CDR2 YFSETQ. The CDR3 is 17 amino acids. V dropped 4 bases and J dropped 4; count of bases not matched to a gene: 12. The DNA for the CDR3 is TGCGCCAGCAGCCACCGGACTAGCGGGGCCCCGATGTACGAGCAGTACTTC. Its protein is CASSHRTSGAPMYEQYF.

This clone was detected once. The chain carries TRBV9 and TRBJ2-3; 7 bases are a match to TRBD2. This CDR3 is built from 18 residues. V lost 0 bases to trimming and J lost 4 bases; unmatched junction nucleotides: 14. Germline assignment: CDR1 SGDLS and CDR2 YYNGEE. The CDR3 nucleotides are TGTGCCAGCAGCGTAGGGGGCGGGAGAAATCCCCCTGCAGATACGCAGTATTTT. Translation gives CASSVGGGRNPPADTQYF.

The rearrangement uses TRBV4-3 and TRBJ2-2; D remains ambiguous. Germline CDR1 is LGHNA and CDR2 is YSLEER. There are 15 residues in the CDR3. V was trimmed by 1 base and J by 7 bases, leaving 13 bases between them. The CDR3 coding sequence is TGCGCCAGCAGCCAAGTAATCCCGGGCATCGGGGAGCTGTTTTTT. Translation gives CASSQVIPGIGELFF.

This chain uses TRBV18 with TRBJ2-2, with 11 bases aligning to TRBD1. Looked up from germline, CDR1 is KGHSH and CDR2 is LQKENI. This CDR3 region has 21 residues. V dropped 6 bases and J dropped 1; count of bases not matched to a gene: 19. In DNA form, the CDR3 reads TGTGCCAGCTCGCAACGCATTCCGGGACAGGGGGTTCTATTGAACACCGGGGAGCTGTTTTTT. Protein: CASSQRIPGQGVLLNTGELFF.

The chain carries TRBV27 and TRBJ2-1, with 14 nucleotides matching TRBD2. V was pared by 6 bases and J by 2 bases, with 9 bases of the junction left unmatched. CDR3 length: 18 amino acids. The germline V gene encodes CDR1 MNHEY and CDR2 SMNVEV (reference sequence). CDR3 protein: CASSLGTSGSGTYNEQFF. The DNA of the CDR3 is TGTGCCAGCAGCCTAGGGACTAGCGGGAGTGGCACCTACAATGAGCAGTTCTTC.